This T cell receptor (beta chain) was sequenced in a study of OX40 agonist ivuxolimab in advanced cancers. Looking at the study overall: Ivuxolimab, which targeted the costimulatory receptor OX40 (CD134), was an agonistic, fully human IgG2 monoclonal antibody. Three dose-escalation patients achieved partial responses, one with hepatocellular carcinoma and two with cutaneous melanoma. A male proportion of around 80% and a mean age of approximately 62 years, ranging from 23 to 79, were recorded for the dose-escalation cohort. Patients were allowed to have had prior anti-PD-1, anti-PD-L1 or anti-CTLA-4 therapy, and roughly 40% of the dose-escalation patients had previously received checkpoint inhibitors. Intravenous ivuxolimab was administered to patients every 2 weeks at six dose levels: 0.01, 0.1, 0.3, 1.5, 3 and 10 mg/kg. Of the roughly 52 dose-escalation patients, hepatocellular carcinoma was present in around 19, melanoma in roughly 15, renal cell carcinoma in 9 and head and neck cancer in 9. The paper describes the monotherapy dose-escalation part (N ≈ 51 patients) of the phase I trial of ivuxolimab. The point of sequencing TCRbeta in the periphery was to test whether ivuxolimab changed TCR sequence diversity and drove clonal T-cell expansion. Study-level results and caveats: On average, CD8+ T cells showed more expanded clones than CD4+ T cells after ivuxolimab. At doses from 0.1 to 3.0 mg/kg, clonal expansion was seen in both CD4+ and CD8+ blood T cells between baseline and week 6. Low levels of normalized T-cell clonal expansion were also shown by some nonresponding patients. In the 0.1-3.0 mg/kg groups, partial responders had among the lowest normalized peripheral clonal expansion, particularly in CD8+ T cells. Which antigens the clonally expanded peripheral T cells were specific for was not determined.

The junction carries 6 bases between V and J, which are trimmed by 1 base and 8 bases respectively. CDR1 SGHAT and CDR2 FQDESV are derived from the germline V gene (reference sequence). Including cysteine and phenylalanine, the CDR3 has 13 amino acids. Of the read, only the CDR3 DNA is kept; its 39 bases are in frame from base 1. The trial excluded patients who had a history of autoimmune disease or who were on systemic immunosuppression. In every dose cohort, peripheral blood was drawn for TCR sequencing at baseline, cycle 4 day 1, and cycle 7 day 1. Samples were obtained from an open-label, multicenter, first-in-human phase I dose-escalation trial of ivuxolimab. Adults with locally advanced or metastatic head and neck squamous cell, hepatocellular, melanoma or renal cell carcinoma were enrolled in the trial. Before TCR sequencing, CD4+ T cells and CD8+ T cells were sorted from peripheral blood as separate populations.

For sequencing of the TCRbeta CDR3 region, genomic DNA was extracted from the sorted cells. The immunoSEQ Assay was used for sequencing of TCRbeta CDR3 regions. Here the immuneACCESS table is served through TCRdb, limited to in-frame sequences with V and J called. Missing clones are a known gap in these copies; in checked studies unresolved V genes cover under half, and the rest lacks a known reason. For this sample there are 50,000 to 65,000 clones; 81% appear just once. The top ten hold roughly 0.66% of the sample. This clone has only a few counts. Its specific antigen is unknown. No much larger clone exists at a distance of one base, and base qualities are not known.

The origin of this receptor is an adult with an advanced solid tumor such as melanoma, head and neck, liver or kidney cancer. In this chain, TRBV11-1 is recombined with TRBJ1-6; the D gene is perhaps TRBD1, from 5 matching bases. Sample: CD4+ or CD8+ T cells sorted from blood, taken in a trial of the OX40 agonist ivuxolimab. CDR3 region: CASSLVGDSPLHF. The DNA sequence follows: TGTGCCAGCAGCTTAGTGGGGGATTCACCCCTCCACTTT.